The following is a T cell receptor (beta chain) sequence with its context. These data belong to a study of blood T cell repertoires in COVID-19. Clones were read by immunoSEQ multiplex PCR, and TCRdb kept only the in-frame ones, dropping some. The sample holds 50,000 to 65,000 clones, around 83% seen once. The CDR3 consists of 14 residues. Germline-derived CDR1 and CDR2 are SEHNR and FQNEAQ (reference sequence). V trimming: 5 bases; J trimming: 0 bases; junction bases outside the gene matches: 2. Input material: peripheral blood. The rearrangement joins TRBV7-9 to TRBJ1-1, with 8 positions matching TRBD1. The sequence was collected from a human donor in a cohort sampled during active COVID-19. CDR3 region: CASSRTGLNTEAFF. CDR3 DNA sequence: TGTGCCAGCAGCCGGACAGGGTTGAACACTGAAGCTTTCTTT. Looking up the rest from reference TRBV7-9 and TRBJ1-1 gives the full variable domain: DTGVSQNPRHKITKRGQNVTFRCDPISEHNRLYWYRQTLGQGPEFLTYFQNEAQLEKSRLLSDRFSAERPKGSFSTLEIQRTEQGDSAMYLCASSRTGLNTEAFFGQGTRLTVV.